This TCR beta chain is from a study of blood T cell repertoires in COVID-19. Authors' methods: Estimates of nucleated cell counts were drawn from the amplification of reference gene primers. TCRdb's copy holds only in-frame clones and misses some; the assay was immunoSEQ multiplex PCR. From that table come the V and J calls and clone size; the DNA was used to work out D and trimming. Seen here are almost 400,000 clones, around nine tenths observed once, and the top ten hold about 1.7%. Germline V CDR1 and CDR2: SNHLY, FYNNEI. This CDR3 spans 16 amino acids. V lost 2 bases, J lost 8 bases, and 16 bases lay in between.

The TCR originated in a woman in her 30s who had recovered from COVID-19. This chain links TRBV2 with TRBJ1-6, with D perhaps TRBD1 (5 bases). The sequencing input was PBMCs or T cells enriched from blood (not recorded which). The CDR3 loop reads CASSESPTATYSPLHF. As DNA, the CDR3 is TGTGCCAGCAGTGAATCCCCGACAGCTACTTATTCACCCCTCCACTTT.